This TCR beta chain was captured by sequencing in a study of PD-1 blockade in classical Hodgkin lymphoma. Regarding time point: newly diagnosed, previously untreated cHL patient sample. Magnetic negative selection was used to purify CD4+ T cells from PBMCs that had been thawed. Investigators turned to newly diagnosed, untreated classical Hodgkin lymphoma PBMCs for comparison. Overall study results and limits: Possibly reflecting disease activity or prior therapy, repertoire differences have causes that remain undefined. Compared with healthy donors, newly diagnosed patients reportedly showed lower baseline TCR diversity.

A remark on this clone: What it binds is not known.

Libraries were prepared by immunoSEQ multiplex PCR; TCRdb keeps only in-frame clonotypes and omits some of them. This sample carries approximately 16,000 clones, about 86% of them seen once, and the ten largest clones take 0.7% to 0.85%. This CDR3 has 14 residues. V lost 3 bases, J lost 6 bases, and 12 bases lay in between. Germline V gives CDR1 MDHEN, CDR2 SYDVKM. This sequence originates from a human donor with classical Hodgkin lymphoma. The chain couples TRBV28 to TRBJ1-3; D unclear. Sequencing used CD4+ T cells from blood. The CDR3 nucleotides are TGTGCCAGCAGTTTGCCCCTCTCGTCAAACACCATATATTTT. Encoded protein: CASSLPLSSNTIYF.